The 10 T cell receptor beta chains given below trace back to one sample, sequenced in a study of cytomegalovirus exposure and HLA in healthy donors. The PCR was carried out with 60 Vbeta primers and 13 Jbeta primers. TCRdb's table, derived via immunoSEQ multiplex PCR, lists solely in-frame clones and lacks some. Of approximately 150,000 clones in the sample, about 77% were seen once. The sequencing input was PBMCs. The receptors originated from a man aged 25-40 years in good health and CMV-seronegative.

The rearrangement joins TRBV19 to TRBJ1-6; TRBD1 might be the D (6 bases). Germline-derived CDR1 and CDR2 are LNHDA and SQIVND (reference sequence). Trimming pared 5 bases from V and 6 bases from J, leaving 17 bases between. The CDR3 spans 16 residues. This CDR3 reads CASSLRGGYSNSPLHF. CDR3 coding DNA: TGTGCCAGTAGTCTGAGGGGGGGGTACAGTAATTCACCCCTCCACTTT.

The chain uses TRBV19 and TRBJ2-2; D may be TRBD1 (6 bases). The CDR3 is 15 residues long. V dropped 7 bases and J dropped 5 bases, with 17 bases sitting between them. Germline CDR1 reads LNHDA; CDR2 reads SQIVND (reference sequence). CDR3 sequence: CASITGHRGTGELFF. The CDR3 nucleotides read TGTGCCAGTATAACGGGACATAGGGGAACCGGGGAGCTGTTTTTT.

The gene calls are TRBV30 and TRBJ2-2; D remains unclear. Between the trimmed V and J ends, which lost 5 bases and 1 base, there was a span of 8 bases. CDR3 length: 13 residues. Germline CDR1 reads GTSNPN; CDR2 reads SVGIG (reference sequence). CDR3 sequence: CAWAWLNTGELFF. As DNA, the CDR3 is TGTGCCTGGGCATGGCTGAACACCGGGGAGCTGTTTTTT.

The chain couples TRBV5-1 to TRBJ2-1; 12 nucleotides align to TRBD1. The junction had 5 bases not matched to a gene; V was cut back by 3 bases and J by 7 bases. Germline V gives CDR1 SGHRS, CDR2 YFSETQ. This CDR3 is built from 15 residues. CDR3 nucleotide sequence: TGCGCCAGCAGCTCGGGACAGGGGGCGGATAATGAGCAGTTCTTC. It codes for CASSSGQGADNEQFF.

The V gene is TRBV6-1, the J gene TRBJ2-7; no firm D call. The germline gives CDR1 MNHNS, CDR2 SASEGT. The germline V and J ends were trimmed by 6 bases and 0 bases, with 6 bases remaining between them. The CDR3 is 12 amino acids. This chain's CDR3 is CASSLSSYEQYF. In DNA form, the CDR3 reads TGTGCCAGCAGCCTTAGCTCCTACGAGCAGTACTTC.

This rearrangement joins TRBV5-1 to TRBJ2-7; 11 bases are shared with TRBD1. The CDR3 sequence is 14 residues long. Germline V CDR1 and CDR2: SGHRS, YFSETQ. V lost 5 bases, J lost 4 bases, and 5 bases stayed unmatched. The CDR3 protein is CASRIGQGAYEQYF. The CDR3 region has the DNA TGCGCCAGCAGAATTGGACAGGGGGCATACGAGCAGTACTTC.

The chain recombines TRBV13 with TRBJ2-7; D unresolved. Germline assignment: CDR1 PRHDT and CDR2 FYEKMQ (reference sequence). The CDR3 contains 13 residues. V gave up 0 bases and J gave up 3 bases, with 6 bases separating them. The CDR3 loop reads CASSLGPSYEQYF. The CDR3 DNA is TGTGCCAGCAGCTTAGGCCCCAGCTACGAGCAGTACTTC.

This clone was picked up a small number of times. One end of the junction fails to match germline, which may point to a read error. V and J are TRBV19 and TRBJ2-1; 7 bases align to TRBD2. The germline V gene encodes CDR1 LNHDA and CDR2 SQIVND (reference sequence). This CDR3 comprises 12 residues. The CDR3 DNA follows: TGCGCCTCGTGTGTGAGCGGGAACGAGCAGTTCTTC. This sequence encodes CASCVSGNEQFF.

DNA for the CDR3: TGCGCCAGCAGCCAGGATGTTGGGGACAGGCCCAGGTACGAGCAGTACTTC. Protein product: CASSQDVGDRPRYEQYF. The V and J genes are TRBV4-3 and TRBJ2-7; 8 bases fit TRBD1. CDR3 length: 17 amino acids. Germline-derived CDR1 and CDR2 are LGHNA and YSLEER. V was pared by 3 bases and J by 4 bases, with 14 bases of the junction left unmatched.

This clone has a single count. The chain uses TRBV28 and TRBJ2-5, with D tentatively TRBD2 (5 bases). This CDR3 has 12 amino acids. With 5 bases removed from V and 2 bases from J, the gap between germline ends came to 6 bases. Germline assignment: CDR1 MDHEN and CDR2 SYDVKM. The CDR3 sequence is CASSRLQETQYF. The CDR3 DNA follows: TGTGCCAGCAGTCGACTACAAGAGACCCAGTACTTC.